The 27 T cell receptor beta chains below were found in one sample sequenced in a study of blood T cell repertoires in COVID-19. Sequencing used immunoSEQ multiplex PCR; TCRdb keeps in-frame clones, though not all of them. Among 150,000 to 250,000 clones listed, almost 85% were seen once. The specimen was peripheral blood. The receptors here all came from a human donor with acute or convalescent COVID-19. The donor label of this sample is uncertain.

V gene TRBV7-2 combines with J gene TRBJ2-5; D possibly corresponds to TRBD1 (5 bases). The CDR3 length is 15 residues. Looked up from germline, CDR1 is SGHTA and CDR2 is FQGNSA. The V gene lost 2 bases and the J gene lost 3 bases, with 13 bases spanning the gap. The CDR3 here is CASSLWWTYEETQYF. The CDR3 DNA reads TGTGCCAGCAGCTTATGGTGGACATACGAAGAGACCCAGTACTTC.

This clone was seen a single time. This rearrangement joins TRBV3-1 (or the pseudogene TRBV3-2) to TRBJ2-2; no clear D. Trimming pared 0 bases from V and 4 bases from J, leaving 9 bases between. Germline loops: CDR1 LGHDT, CDR2 YNNKEL (reference sequence). The CDR3 extends over 15 amino acids. The CDR3: CASSQEGSGTGELFF. The CDR3 bases are TGTGCCAGCAGCCAAGAGGGTTCGGGCACCGGGGAGCTGTTTTTT.

This clone came up once. The genes are TRBV5-1 and TRBJ2-5, with TRBD1 matching 9 bases. In germline, CDR1 is SGHRS, CDR2 YFSETQ. The CDR3 runs 14 residues. Trimming cost V 6 bases and J 4 bases; bases outside gene matches: 7. The CDR3 reads CASIQGQGSETQYF. Here the CDR3 DNA reads TGCGCCAGCATTCAAGGACAGGGGTCAGAGACCCAGTACTTC.

The CDR3 DNA reads as TGTGCCATCAGTGACTGGCAGGAAAACACTGAAGCTTTCTTT. Translating it yields CAISDWQENTEAFF. This chain connects TRBV10-3 to TRBJ1-1; D call uncertain. Germline CDR1 is ENHRY and CDR2 is SYGVKD. V dropped 3 bases and J dropped 2 bases, with 10 bases sitting between them. The CDR3 length is 14 residues.

V is TRBV20-1 and J is TRBJ1-4, with 9 bases aligning to TRBD1. Losses at the gene ends were 5 bases for V and 10 bases for J; bases not matched to a gene: 2. CDR1 is DFQATT and CDR2 is SNEGSKA in the germline V gene (reference sequence). The length of the CDR3 is 11 residues. CDR3 coding DNA: TGCAGTGCTCGGACAGGGGTAAAACTGTTTTTT. Translated, it gives CSARTGVKLFF.

This clone appeared many times. The chain combines TRBV2 with TRBJ1-5; 7 bases are shared with TRBD1. Germline loops: CDR1 SNHLY, CDR2 FYNNEI. The CDR3 runs 13 residues. The ends lost 3 bases at V and 9 bases at J; junction bases unmatched: 5. The CDR3 DNA reads as TGTGCCAGCAGTGACAGACAGGGTGCGCCCCAGCATTTT. The encoded protein is CASSDRQGAPQHF.

The genes are TRBV14 and TRBJ2-7; D perhaps matches TRBD1 (6 bases). The CDR3 spans 14 residues. Germline V lookup: CDR1 SGHDN, CDR2 FVKESK. Trimming took 4 bases from V and 2 from J, leaving 12 bases between them. The CDR3 bases are TGTGCCAGCAGCCCGGGCTACAGGGCCTACGAGCAGTACTTC. Translated: CASSPGYRAYEQYF.

The V call is TRBV4-1, the J call TRBJ2-7, with 8 bases lining up with TRBD2. J lost 4 bases, V lost 1 base, and 9 bases had no gene match. The CDR3 is made up of 16 amino acids. Per the germline V gene, CDR1 is MGHRA and CDR2 is YSYEKL. The DNA for the CDR3 is TGCGCCAGCAGCCAAGGTCGGAGCGGGAGCCCTTACGAGCAGTACTTC. Protein product: CASSQGRSGSPYEQYF.

This sequence joins TRBV30 and TRBJ2-3; TRBD2 aligns across 8 bases. Trimming cost V 7 bases and J 1 base; bases outside gene matches: 10. This CDR3 comprises 15 residues. Germline V gives CDR1 GTSNPN, CDR2 SVGIG (reference sequence). The CDR3 loop reads CAFRGGAGGTDTQYF. The DNA for the CDR3 is TGTGCCTTCCGGGGGGGAGCGGGGGGCACAGATACGCAGTATTTT.

The chain uses TRBV29-1 and TRBJ2-7; weak D call: TRBD2 (7 bases). The CDR3 contains 13 residues. Germline V lookup: CDR1 SQVTM, CDR2 ANQGSEA. The V gene lost 7 bases and the J gene lost 6 bases, with 19 bases spanning the gap. The CDR3 reads CSGSGGALGEQYF. The CDR3 DNA is TGCAGCGGATCGGGGGGCGCCCTGGGCGAGCAGTACTTC.

The chain couples TRBV2 to TRBJ2-5; D remains ambiguous. Germline-derived CDR1 and CDR2 are SNHLY and FYNNEI. This CDR3 is built from 12 residues. V was shortened by 0 bases and J by 5 bases, with 4 bases between the two germline ends. The CDR3 nucleotides are TGTGCCAGCAGTGAAGCCGGGGAGACCCAGTACTTC. Translated: CASSEAGETQYF.

This clone was observed a few times. The rearrangement uses TRBV7-2 and TRBJ2-2, with D maybe TRBD2 (6 bases). Germline lookup yields CDR1 SGHTA and CDR2 FQGNSA. The CDR3 runs to 15 residues. V lost 1 base, J lost 5 bases, and 11 bases lay in between. The CDR3 DNA reads TGTGCCAGCAGCTTAGGGCATGGGAGGACCGGGGAGCTGTTTTTT. Protein product: CASSLGHGRTGELFF.

This chain connects TRBV28 to TRBJ1-2, with a possible D match to TRBD1 (6 bases). V was cut by 9 bases and J by 7 bases, with 15 bases left in between. Germline assignment: CDR1 MDHEN and CDR2 SYDVKM. The CDR3 contains 12 residues. The CDR3 sequence: CASGTGQRGYTF. The CDR3 nucleotides are TGTGCCAGTGGGACGGGACAACGTGGCTACACCTTC.

This clone showed up just once. For the CDR3, the DNA is TGCAGCGTTTCGGAGGGCACTGAAGCTTTCTTT. It codes for CSVSEGTEAFF. The chain employs TRBV29-1 and TRBJ1-1, with D hard to call. This CDR3 comprises 11 residues. Trimming pared 5 bases from V and 4 bases from J, leaving 8 bases between. Germline loops: CDR1 SQVTM, CDR2 ANQGSEA.

V usage is TRBV28 and J usage is TRBJ1-6, with D perhaps TRBD1 (5 bases). The germline V and J ends were trimmed by 6 bases and 0 bases, with 21 bases remaining between them. The CDR3 sequence is 19 residues long. Looked up from germline, CDR1 is MDHEN and CDR2 is SYDVKM. The chain's CDR3 is CASSLYDREESSYNSPLHF. The CDR3 DNA sequence: TGTGCCAGCAGCCTCTACGACAGAGAGGAGAGCTCCTATAATTCACCCCTCCACTTT.

The chain uses TRBV28 and TRBJ1-5, with D possibly TRBD1 on 6 matching bases. The CDR3 has 13 residues. The germline V gene encodes CDR1 MDHEN and CDR2 SYDVKM. Trimming stripped 10 bases from V and 7 bases from J, with 17 bases between. CDR3 nucleotides: TGTGCCATCCAAGGACAGCGGGACCAGCCCCAGCATTTT. This codes for CAIQGQRDQPQHF. Drawing the rest from reference TRBV28 and TRBJ1-5, the complete variable domain is DVKVTQSSRYLVKRTGEKVFLECVQDMDHENMFWYRQDPGLGLRLIYFSYDVKMKEKGDIPEGYSVSREKKERFSLILESASTNQTSMYLCAIQGQRDQPQHFGDGTRLSIL.

The chain joins TRBV6-5 to TRBJ2-5; weak D call: TRBD2 (7 bases). This CDR3 is 14 amino acids long. Germline CDR1 MNHEY, CDR2 SVGAGI. Trimming took off 11 bases at V and 5 bases at J, with 21 bases between the two ends. The CDR3 is CAARGEGGVETQYF. The CDR3 DNA follows: TGTGCCGCCCGAGGGGAAGGGGGGGTGGAGACCCAGTACTTC.

The gene calls are TRBV25-1 and TRBJ2-7, with D hard to call. Trimming cost V 5 bases and J 2 bases, with 10 bases left between them. Germline CDR1 reads MGHDK; CDR2 reads SYGVNS. There are 13 residues in the CDR3. CDR3 nucleotide sequence: TGTGCCAGCAGTAAATGGGCCGCCTACGAGCAGTACTTC. It encodes CASSKWAAYEQYF.

This chain connects TRBV7-9 to TRBJ1-5; the D gene is possibly TRBD1 (6 bases). CDR1 is SEHNR and CDR2 is FQNEAQ in the germline V gene (reference sequence). The CDR3 has 15 amino acids. The V end lost 4 bases, the J end lost 1 base, and 11 bases lay between the germline ends. CDR3 bases: TGTGCCAGCAGCTACGCGGGGGGCAGCAATCAGCCCCAGCATTTT. Translation gives CASSYAGGSNQPQHF. Full variable domain (rest looked up from reference TRBV7-9 and TRBJ1-5): DTGVSQNPRHKITKRGQNVTFRCDPISEHNRLYWYRQTLGQGPEFLTYFQNEAQLEKSRLLSDRFSAERPKGSFSTLEIQRTEQGDSAMYLCASSYAGGSNQPQHFGDGTRLSIL.

The CDR3 nucleotides are TGTGCCAGCAGCTTACCGGGAGCAGATACGCAGTATTTT. It specifies CASSLPGADTQYF. V gene TRBV5-6 combines with J gene TRBJ2-3; the D gene is possibly TRBD2 (6 bases). Germline V gene lookup returns CDR1 SGHDT and CDR2 YYEEEE. The CDR3 contains 13 residues. V was shortened by 2 bases and J by 4 bases, with 8 bases between the two germline ends.

The genes are TRBV6-4 and TRBJ2-5; a possible D gene is TRBD1 (5 bases). Trimming took off 7 bases at V and 2 bases at J, with 11 bases between the two ends. CDR1 MRHNA and CDR2 SNTAGT come from the germline V gene. The CDR3 consists of 13 residues. The CDR3 DNA follows: TGTGCCAGCAACAAGACAGAGCAAGAGACCCAGTACTTC. This codes for CASNKTEQETQYF.

The chain uses TRBV30 and TRBJ1-6; the D gene is possibly TRBD1 (5 bases). Between the trimmed V and J ends, which lost 1 base and 14 bases, there was a span of 18 bases. The CDR3 totals 14 residues. CDR1 is GTSNPN, CDR2 SVGIG, per germline (reference sequence). CDR3 sequence reads: CAWSGGRAVEALHF. The CDR3 bases are TGTGCCTGGAGTGGGGGCAGGGCGGTGGAAGCCCTCCACTTT.

Written as DNA, the CDR3 is TGTGCCAGCAGCTTAAGGGACAGGGTGACTTCTGGGGCCAACGTCCTGACTTTC. Its translation: CASSLRDRVTSGANVLTF. This rearrangement joins TRBV7-8 to TRBJ2-6; TRBD1 agrees at 9 bases. The CDR3 runs to 18 residues. V was pared by 2 bases and J by 1 base, with 6 bases of the junction left unmatched. Germline CDR1 and CDR2: SGHVS and FQNEAQ.

This clone has a handful of counts. The chain employs TRBV24-1 and TRBJ1-5; 7 nucleotides match TRBD1. V gave up 4 bases and J gave up 5 bases; unmatched junction bases: 1. Germline assignment: CDR1 KGHDR and CDR2 SFDVKD. CDR3 length: 13 residues. This chain's CDR3 is CATSEQGDQPQHF. The CDR3 region has the DNA TGTGCCACCAGTGAGCAGGGGGATCAGCCCCAGCATTTT.

This clone was counted once. The chain is built from TRBV27 and TRBJ2-7; D possibly corresponds to TRBD2 (5 bases). V was pared by 2 bases and J by 0 bases, with 8 bases between. CDR3 length: 14 residues. Germline CDR1 and CDR2: MNHEY and SMNVEV (reference sequence). CDR3 nucleotides: TGTGCCAGCAGTTTAAGAGGGATCTCCTACGAGCAGTACTTC. As protein: CASSLRGISYEQYF.

This clone was counted only a few times. The chain couples TRBV28 to TRBJ1-2; possible D gene TRBD1, 5 bases. Trimming cost V 5 bases and J 2 bases, with 15 bases left between them. The CDR3 consists of 15 residues. Germline V gives CDR1 MDHEN, CDR2 SYDVKM. Here the CDR3 reads CASSRPRTPNYGYTF. CDR3 in DNA: TGTGCCAGCAGTCGCCCTCGGACACCCAACTATGGCTACACCTTC.

The genes are TRBV4-3 and TRBJ2-7; 7 positions agree with TRBD2. The CDR3 consists of 15 residues. The germline V gene encodes CDR1 LGHNA and CDR2 YSLEER. Trimming at V came to 4 bases and at J to 0 bases, leaving 6 bases not matched to a gene. CDR3 amino acids: CASSRSLARSYEQYF. In nucleotides, the CDR3 is TGCGCCAGCAGCCGCTCACTAGCGCGCTCCTACGAGCAGTACTTC.